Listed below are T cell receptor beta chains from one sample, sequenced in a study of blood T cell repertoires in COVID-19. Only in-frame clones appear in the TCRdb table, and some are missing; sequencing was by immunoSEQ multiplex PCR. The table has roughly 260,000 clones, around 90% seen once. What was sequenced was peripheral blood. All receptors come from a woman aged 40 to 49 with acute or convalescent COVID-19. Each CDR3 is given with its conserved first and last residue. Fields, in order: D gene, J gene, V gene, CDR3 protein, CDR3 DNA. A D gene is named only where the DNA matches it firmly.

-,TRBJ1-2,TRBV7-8,CASSVVGGLGYTF,TGTGCCAGCAGCGTAGTCGGGGGGCTTGGCTACACCTTC
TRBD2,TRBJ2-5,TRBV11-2,CASSLGAGGVRETQYF,TGTGCCAGCAGCTTAGGGGCGGGGGGCGTCCGAGAGACCCAGTACTTC
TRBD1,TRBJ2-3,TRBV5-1,CASSYEGTGADTQYF,TGCGCCAGCAGCTACGAGGGGACAGGGGCAGATACGCAGTATTTT
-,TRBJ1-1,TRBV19,CASNDGPRVGVMNTEAFF,TGTGCCAGTAATGATGGGCCCAGGGTCGGAGTGATGAACACTGAAGCTTTCTTT
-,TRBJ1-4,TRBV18,CASSPAQTATNEKLFF,TGTGCCAGCTCACCAGCGCAGACAGCAACTAATGAAAAACTGTTTTTT
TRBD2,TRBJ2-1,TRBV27,CASSPLAGGLNEQFF,TGTGCCAGCAGCCCCCTAGCGGGGGGGCTTAATGAGCAGTTCTTC
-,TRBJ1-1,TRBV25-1,CASSPGENTEAFF,TGTGCCAGCAGCCCTGGAGAGAACACTGAAGCTTTCTTT
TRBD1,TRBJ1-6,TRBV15,CATSAKGGQSGSPLHF,TGTGCCACCAGCGCAAAGGGGGGACAGAGTGGGTCACCCCTCCACTTT
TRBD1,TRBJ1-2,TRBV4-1,CASSNTPRDRSYGYTF,TGCGCCAGCAGCAATACCCCCCGGGACAGGAGCTATGGCTACACCTTC
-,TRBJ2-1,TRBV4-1,CASSQPPGPRPREQFF,TGCGCCAGCAGCCAACCTCCCGGCCCGAGGCCACGGGAGCAGTTCTTC
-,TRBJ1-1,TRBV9,CASRGTSTEAFF,TGTGCCAGCCGTGGGACAAGTACTGAAGCTTTCTTT
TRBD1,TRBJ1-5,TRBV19,CASSRQGYSNQPQHF,TGTGCCAGTAGTAGACAGGGCTATAGCAATCAGCCCCAGCATTTT
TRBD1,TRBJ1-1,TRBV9,CASSVADRGVLLDTEAFF,TGTGCCAGCAGCGTCGCGGACAGGGGCGTCCTCCTAGACACTGAAGCTTTCTTT
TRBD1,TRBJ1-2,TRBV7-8,CASSPWTGHTF,TGTGCCAGCAGCCCCTGGACAGGGCACACCTTC